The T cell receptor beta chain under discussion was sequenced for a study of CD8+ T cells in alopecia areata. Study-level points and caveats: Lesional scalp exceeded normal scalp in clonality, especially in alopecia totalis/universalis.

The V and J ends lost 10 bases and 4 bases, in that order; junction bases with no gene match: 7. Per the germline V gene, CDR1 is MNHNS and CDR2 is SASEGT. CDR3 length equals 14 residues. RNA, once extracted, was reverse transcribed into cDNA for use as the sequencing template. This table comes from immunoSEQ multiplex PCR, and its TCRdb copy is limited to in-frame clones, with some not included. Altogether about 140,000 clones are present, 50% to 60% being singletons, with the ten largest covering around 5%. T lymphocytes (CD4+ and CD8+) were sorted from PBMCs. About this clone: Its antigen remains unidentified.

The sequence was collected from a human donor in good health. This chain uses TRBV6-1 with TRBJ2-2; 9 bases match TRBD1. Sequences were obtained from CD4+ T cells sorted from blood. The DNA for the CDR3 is TGTGCCACCGGACAGGGGCCCTCCACCGGGGAGCTGTTTTTT. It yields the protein CATGQGPSTGELFF.